The T cell receptor beta chain under discussion was sequenced for a study of blood T cell repertoires in COVID-19. Study summary: Acute-phase and convalescent COVID-19 samples originated in the United States, Italy and Spain. T cells, B-cell-depleted T cells, or PBMCs provided the cDNA or gDNA that served as material.

Repertoires were generated with immunoSEQ multiplex PCR, while TCRdb's copy carries only in-frame clones and drops some. Seen here are about 250,000 clones, approximately 86% observed once, and the top ten hold 1.5% to 2%. The sequence derives from a woman aged 50 to 60 who had recovered from COVID-19. Sequenced sample: PBMCs or T cells enriched from blood (not recorded which).

DNA for the CDR3: TGTGCCTGGCACAGGGGGGGAGTTGGGGAGCAGTACTTC. Its protein is CAWHRGGVGEQYF. The V and J genes are TRBV30 and TRBJ2-7; the D gene is possibly TRBD1 (8 bases). Trimming took off 5 bases at V and 7 bases at J, with 18 bases between the two ends. CDR3 length equals 13 residues. CDR1 and CDR2 from the germline V gene are GTSNPN and SVGIG (reference sequence).